This T cell receptor (beta chain) comes out of a study of blood T cells in healthy people across ages. Findings of the study overall: Diversity was higher, and naive CD4+ cells more numerous, in long-lived donors than in aged donors. Per-million-T-cell TCR beta diversity fell roughly linearly with age.

The junction had 8 bases not matched to a gene; V was cut back by 3 bases and J by 8 bases. Germline V CDR1 and CDR2: MGHRA, YSYEKL. The CDR3 is made up of 15 amino acids. Through a sample-barcoded 5' primer and a J-beta primer mix, a second PCR was run for roughly 6 to 11 cycles. TCRdb analysed the 5' RACE reads with MiXCR anew, one entry per CDR3 protein. The data hold 1,500,000 or so distinct CDR3 sequences, with 59% observed a single time. Per sample, extraction of total RNA gave at least 5.5 micrograms in every case. About this clonotype: Its target is unknown.

Specimen: blood. The chain combines TRBV4-1 with TRBJ1-4, with TRBD1 matching 8 bases. This TCR came from a man aged 18 to 29 in good health. The CDR3 DNA follows: TGCGCCAGCAGCCAGGGGACAGGAGGAGGGGAAAAACTGTTTTTT. It yields the protein CASSQGTGGGEKLFF.